The sequence of this T cell receptor (beta chain) was determined in a study of blood T cell repertoires in COVID-19. Across the whole study: From the United States, Italy and Spain came samples of acute and convalescent COVID-19. Sample material is recorded as cDNA or gDNA derived from T cells, B-cell-depleted T cells, or PBMCs.

Residents of 24 US areas, aged roughly 18 to 89 years, made up the participants. Grouping used clinical history reported by participants in a survey and questionnaire. Sequencing was performed with immunoSEQ multiplex PCR; in TCRdb, only in-frame clones are kept and a portion is missing. The sample carries 200,000 or so clones, more than 80% recorded once. The sequenced sample consisted of PBMCs or T cells enriched from blood (not recorded which). The source is a woman younger than 35 who had recovered from COVID-19.

The CDR3 protein is CASSRDRGEYNEQFF. CDR3 sequence (DNA): TGTGCCAGCAGCCGAGACAGGGGGGAGTACAATGAGCAGTTCTTC. This sequence joins TRBV5-4 and TRBJ2-1, with TRBD1 identical over 9 bases. The CDR3 sequence is 15 residues long. Germline CDR1 is SGHNT and CDR2 is YYREEE (reference sequence). V lost 4 bases to trimming and J lost 4 bases; unmatched junction nucleotides: 6.